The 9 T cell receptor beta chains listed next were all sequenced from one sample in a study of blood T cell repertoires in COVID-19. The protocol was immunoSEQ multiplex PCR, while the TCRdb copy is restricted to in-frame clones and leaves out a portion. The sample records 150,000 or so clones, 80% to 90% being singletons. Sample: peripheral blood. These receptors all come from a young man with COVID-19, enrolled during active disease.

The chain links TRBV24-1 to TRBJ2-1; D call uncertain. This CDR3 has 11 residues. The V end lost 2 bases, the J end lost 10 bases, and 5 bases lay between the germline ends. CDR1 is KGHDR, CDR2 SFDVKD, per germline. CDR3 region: CATSDSVEQFF. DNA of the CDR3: TGTGCCACCAGTGATTCGGTGGAGCAGTTCTTC.

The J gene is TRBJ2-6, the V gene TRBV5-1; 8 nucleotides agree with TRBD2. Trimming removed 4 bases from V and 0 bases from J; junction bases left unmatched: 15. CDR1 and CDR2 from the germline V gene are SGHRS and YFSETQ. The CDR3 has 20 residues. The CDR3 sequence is CASSLGLRVAGISGANVLTF. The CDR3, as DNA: TGCGCCAGCAGCCTGGGTCTTCGAGTAGCGGGAATCTCTGGGGCCAACGTCCTGACTTTC.

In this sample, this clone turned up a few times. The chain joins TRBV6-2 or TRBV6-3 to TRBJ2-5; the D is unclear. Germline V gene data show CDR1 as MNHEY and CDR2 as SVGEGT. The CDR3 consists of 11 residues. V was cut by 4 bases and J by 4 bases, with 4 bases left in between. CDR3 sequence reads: CASSSGETQYF. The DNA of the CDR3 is TGTGCCAGCAGTTCGGGAGAGACCCAGTACTTC.

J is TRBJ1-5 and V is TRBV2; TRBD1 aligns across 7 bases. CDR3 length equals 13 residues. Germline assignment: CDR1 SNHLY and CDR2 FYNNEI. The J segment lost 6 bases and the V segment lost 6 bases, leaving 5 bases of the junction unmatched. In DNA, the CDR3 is TGTGCCAGCAGAAGACAGGGAGGTCAGCCCCAGCATTTT. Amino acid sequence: CASRRQGGQPQHF.

CDR3 protein: CASSLSEGEQFF. The CDR3 region has the DNA TGTGCCAGCAGCCTTAGCGAGGGTGAGCAGTTCTTC. The J gene is TRBJ2-1, the V gene TRBV3-1 (or the pseudogene TRBV3-2), with a possible D match to TRBD2 (5 bases). Germline CDR1 reads LGHDT; CDR2 reads YNNKEL (reference sequence). V gave up 4 bases and J gave up 9 bases, with 10 bases separating them. The CDR3 is made up of 12 amino acids.

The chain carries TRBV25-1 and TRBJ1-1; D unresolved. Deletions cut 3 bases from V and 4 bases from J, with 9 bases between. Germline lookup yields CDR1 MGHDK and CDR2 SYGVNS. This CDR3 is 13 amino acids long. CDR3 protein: CASSEGGFTEAFF. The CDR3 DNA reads TGTGCCAGCAGTGAGGGAGGGTTCACTGAAGCTTTCTTT.

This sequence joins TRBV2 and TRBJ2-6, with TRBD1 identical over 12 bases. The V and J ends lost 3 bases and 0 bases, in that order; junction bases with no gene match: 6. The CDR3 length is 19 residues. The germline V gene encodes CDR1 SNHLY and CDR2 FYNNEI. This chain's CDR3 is CASSEPGQGAASGANVLTF. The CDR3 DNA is TGTGCCAGCAGTGAGCCGGGACAGGGGGCGGCCTCTGGGGCCAACGTCCTGACTTTC.

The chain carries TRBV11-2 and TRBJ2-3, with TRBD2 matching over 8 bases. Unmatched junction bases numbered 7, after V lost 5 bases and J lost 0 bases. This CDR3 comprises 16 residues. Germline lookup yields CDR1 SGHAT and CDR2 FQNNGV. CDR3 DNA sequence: TGTGCCAGCAGCGGACGGACTAGCCCCAGCACAGATACGCAGTATTTT. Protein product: CASSGRTSPSTDTQYF.

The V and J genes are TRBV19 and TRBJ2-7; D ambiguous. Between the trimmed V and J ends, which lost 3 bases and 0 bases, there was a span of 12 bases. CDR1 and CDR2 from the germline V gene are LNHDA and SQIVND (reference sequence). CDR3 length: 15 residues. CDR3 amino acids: CASSITRSGSYEQYF. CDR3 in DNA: TGTGCCAGTAGTATTACCCGTTCCGGCTCCTACGAGCAGTACTTC.